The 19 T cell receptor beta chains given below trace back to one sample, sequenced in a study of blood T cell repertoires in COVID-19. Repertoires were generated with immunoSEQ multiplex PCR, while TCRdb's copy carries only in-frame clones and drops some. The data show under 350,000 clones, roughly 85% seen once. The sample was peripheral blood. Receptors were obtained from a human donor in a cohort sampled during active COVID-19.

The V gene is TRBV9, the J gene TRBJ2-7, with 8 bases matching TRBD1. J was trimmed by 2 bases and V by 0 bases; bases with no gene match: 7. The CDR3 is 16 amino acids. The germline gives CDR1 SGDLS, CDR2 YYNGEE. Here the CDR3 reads CASSVAPGTGTYEQYF. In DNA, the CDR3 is TGTGCCAGCAGCGTAGCTCCCGGGACAGGAACCTACGAGCAGTACTTC.

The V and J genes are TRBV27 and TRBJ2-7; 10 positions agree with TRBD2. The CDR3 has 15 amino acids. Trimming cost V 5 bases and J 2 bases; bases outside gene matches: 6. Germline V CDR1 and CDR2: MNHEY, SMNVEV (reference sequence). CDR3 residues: CASSVRAGGPYEQYF. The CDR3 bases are TGTGCCAGCAGTGTAAGAGCGGGAGGGCCCTACGAGCAGTACTTC.

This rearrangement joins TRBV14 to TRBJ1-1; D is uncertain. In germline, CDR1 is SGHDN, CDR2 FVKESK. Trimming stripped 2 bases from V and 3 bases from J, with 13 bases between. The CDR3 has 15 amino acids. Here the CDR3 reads CASSQIGEEDTEAFF. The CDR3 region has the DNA TGTGCCAGCAGCCAAATAGGAGAGGAGGACACTGAAGCTTTCTTT.

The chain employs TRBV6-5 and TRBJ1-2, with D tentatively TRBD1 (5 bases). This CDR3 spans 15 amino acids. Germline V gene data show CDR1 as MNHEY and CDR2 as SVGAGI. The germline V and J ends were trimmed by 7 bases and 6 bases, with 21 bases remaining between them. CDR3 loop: CASTRVGGDSHGYTF. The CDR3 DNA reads TGTGCCAGCACCAGAGTGGGGGGGGATAGTCATGGCTACACCTTC.

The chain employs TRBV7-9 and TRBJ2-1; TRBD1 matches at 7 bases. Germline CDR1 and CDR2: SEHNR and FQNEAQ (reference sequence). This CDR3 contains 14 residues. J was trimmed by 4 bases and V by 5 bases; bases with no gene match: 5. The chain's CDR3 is CASSRRTGYNEQFF. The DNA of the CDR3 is TGTGCCAGCAGCCGACGGACAGGTTACAATGAGCAGTTCTTC.

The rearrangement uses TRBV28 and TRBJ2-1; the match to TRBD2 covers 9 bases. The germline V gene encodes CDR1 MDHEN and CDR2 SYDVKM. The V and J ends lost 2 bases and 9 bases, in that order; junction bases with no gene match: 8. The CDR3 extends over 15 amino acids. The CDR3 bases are TGTGCCAGCAGTTTACCCCTAGCGGGATCGGGTGAGCAGTTCTTC. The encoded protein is CASSLPLAGSGEQFF.

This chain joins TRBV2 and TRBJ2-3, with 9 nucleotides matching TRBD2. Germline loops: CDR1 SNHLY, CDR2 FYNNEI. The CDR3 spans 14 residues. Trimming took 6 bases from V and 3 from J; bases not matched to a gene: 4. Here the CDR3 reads CASRRAGGTDTQYF. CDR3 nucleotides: TGTGCCAGCAGAAGGGCGGGAGGGACAGATACGCAGTATTTT.

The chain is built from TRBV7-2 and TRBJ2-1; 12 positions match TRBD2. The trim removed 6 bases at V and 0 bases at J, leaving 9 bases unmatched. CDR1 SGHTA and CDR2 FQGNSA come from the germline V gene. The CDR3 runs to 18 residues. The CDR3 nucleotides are TGTGCCAGCAGTCGGAGGCTAGCGGGAGGGAGCTCCTACAATGAGCAGTTCTTC. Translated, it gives CASSRRLAGGSSYNEQFF.

CDR3 bases: TGTGCCAGCAGTGGAACGATAGCGGGACAATTAGGAGATACGCAGTATTTT. Translating it yields CASSGTIAGQLGDTQYF. The rearrangement links TRBV2 to TRBJ2-3; 8 positions match TRBD2. Germline lookup yields CDR1 SNHLY and CDR2 FYNNEI. Trimming cost V 4 bases and J 5 bases; bases outside gene matches: 14. The CDR3 runs to 17 residues.

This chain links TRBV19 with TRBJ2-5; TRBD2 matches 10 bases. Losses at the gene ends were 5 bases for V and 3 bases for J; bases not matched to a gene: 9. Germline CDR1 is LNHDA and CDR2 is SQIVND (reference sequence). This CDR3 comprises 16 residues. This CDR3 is CASSPTRTSGEETQYF. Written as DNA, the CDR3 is TGTGCCAGTAGTCCGACGCGGACTAGCGGAGAAGAGACCCAGTACTTC. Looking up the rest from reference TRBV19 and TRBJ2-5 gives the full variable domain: DGGITQSPKYLFRKEGQNVTLSCEQNLNHDAMYWYRQDPGQGLRLIYYSQIVNDFQKGDIAEGYSVSREKKESFPLTVTSAQKNPTAFYLCASSPTRTSGEETQYFGPGTRLLVL.

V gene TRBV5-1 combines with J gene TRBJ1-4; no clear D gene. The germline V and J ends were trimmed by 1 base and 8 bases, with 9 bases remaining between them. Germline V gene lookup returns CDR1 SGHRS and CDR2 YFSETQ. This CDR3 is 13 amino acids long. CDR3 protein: CASSLSSGEKLFF. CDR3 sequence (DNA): TGCGCCAGCAGCTTGTCCTCGGGAGAAAAACTGTTTTTT.

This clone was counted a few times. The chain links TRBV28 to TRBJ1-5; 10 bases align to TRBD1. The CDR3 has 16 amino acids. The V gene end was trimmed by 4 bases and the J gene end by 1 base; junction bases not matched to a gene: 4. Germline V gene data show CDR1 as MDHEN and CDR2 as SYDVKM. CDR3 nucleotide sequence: TGTGCCAGCAGTTCGGGGACAGGGGAAAGCAATCAGCCCCAGCATTTT. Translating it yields CASSSGTGESNQPQHF.

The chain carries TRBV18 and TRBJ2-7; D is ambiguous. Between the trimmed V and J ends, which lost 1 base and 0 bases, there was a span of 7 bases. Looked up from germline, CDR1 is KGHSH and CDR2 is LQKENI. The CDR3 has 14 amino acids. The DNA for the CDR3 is TGTGCCAGCTCACCACTCGAGAGCTCCTACGAGCAGTACTTC. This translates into CASSPLESSYEQYF.

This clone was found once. CDR3 amino acids: CASSFDPLSGTYEQYF. The CDR3 nucleotides are TGCGCCAGCAGCTTCGACCCCTTAAGCGGGACCTACGAGCAGTACTTC. V gene TRBV5-1 combines with J gene TRBJ2-7; 7 positions match TRBD2. Germline V gene lookup returns CDR1 SGHRS and CDR2 YFSETQ. V gave up 2 bases and J gave up 2 bases; unmatched junction bases: 10. The CDR3 covers 16 residues.

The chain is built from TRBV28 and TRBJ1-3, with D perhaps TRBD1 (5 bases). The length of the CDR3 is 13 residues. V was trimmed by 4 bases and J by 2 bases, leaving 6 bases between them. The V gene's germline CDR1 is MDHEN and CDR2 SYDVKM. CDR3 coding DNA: TGTGCCAGCAGTTGGGGGGCTGGAAACACCATATATTTT. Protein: CASSWGAGNTIYF.

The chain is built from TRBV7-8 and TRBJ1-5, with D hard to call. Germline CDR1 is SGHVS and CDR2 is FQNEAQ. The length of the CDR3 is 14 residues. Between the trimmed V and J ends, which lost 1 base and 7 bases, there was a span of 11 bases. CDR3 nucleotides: TGTGCCAGCAGCTTAGGGGAGGGTGGGCAGCCCCAGCATTTT. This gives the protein CASSLGEGGQPQHF.

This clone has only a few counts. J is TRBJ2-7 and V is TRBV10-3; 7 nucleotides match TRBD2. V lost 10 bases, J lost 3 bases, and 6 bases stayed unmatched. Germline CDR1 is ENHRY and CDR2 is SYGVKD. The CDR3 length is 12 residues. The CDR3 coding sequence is TGTGCCACCCGGACTAGAAACTACGAGCAGTACTTC. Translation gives CATRTRNYEQYF.

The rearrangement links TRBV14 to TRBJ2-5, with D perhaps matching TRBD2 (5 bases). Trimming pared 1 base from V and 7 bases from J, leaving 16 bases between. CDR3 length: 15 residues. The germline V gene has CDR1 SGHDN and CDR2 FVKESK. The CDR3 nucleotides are TGTGCCAGCAGCCAAGTATCCCGGGAACATGGGACCCAGTACTTC. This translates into CASSQVSREHGTQYF.

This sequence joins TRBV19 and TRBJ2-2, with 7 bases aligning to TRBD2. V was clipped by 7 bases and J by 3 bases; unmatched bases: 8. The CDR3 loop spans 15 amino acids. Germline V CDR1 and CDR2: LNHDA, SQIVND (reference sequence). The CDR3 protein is CASKVGGYDTGELFF. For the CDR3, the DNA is TGTGCCAGTAAAGTGGGAGGGTACGACACCGGGGAGCTGTTTTTT.